A selection of T cell receptor beta chains follows, all from one sample in a study of blood T cells in healthy people across ages. TCRdb analysed the 5' RACE reads with MiXCR anew, one entry per CDR3 protein. The sample shows roughly 2 million distinct CDR3 sequences, less than 50% of them seen only once. Specimen: blood. All receptors derive from a middle-aged woman in good health. The CDR3 runs from the conserved cysteine through the conserved F or W. The order of the fields is J gene, V gene, clone size, D gene, CDR3 protein, CDR3 DNA. The D gene is left open where the match is weak. The size field is filled for only some rows; it gives once, few, many or a size class.

>TRBJ2-3|TRBV28|-|-
CASSLFKWQGPTDTQYF
TGTGCCAGCAGTTTATTTAAGTGGCAGGGGCCCACAGATACGCAGTATTTT
>TRBJ2-3|TRBV27|-|-
CTSSFGPTDTQYF
TGTACCAGCAGTTTCGGGCCGACGGATACGCAGTATTTT
>TRBJ2-1|TRBV10-3|-|-
CAISESLASSNSEQFF
TGTGCCATCAGTGAGTCGTTGGCTAGCTCCAACAGTGAGCAGTTCTTC
>TRBJ2-5|TRBV11-2|-|-
CASSLYGPGETQYF
TGTGCCAGCAGCTTATATGGGCCGGGAGAGACCCAGTACTTC
>TRBJ1-5|TRBV20-1|few|TRBD1
CSAQGTVSNQPQHF
TGCAGTGCCCAGGGGACAGTTAGCAATCAGCCCCAGCATTTT
>TRBJ1-2|TRBV18|once|TRBD1
CASSPPGQYNYGYTF
TGTGCCAGCTCCCCGCCGGGACAGTATAACTATGGCTACACCTTC
>TRBJ2-3|TRBV12-3/TRBV12-4|-|-
CASSLKATDTQYF
TGTGCCAGCAGTTTAAAAGCAACAGATACGCAGTATTTT
>TRBJ2-5|TRBV4-3|-|-
CASSQDYGVMETQYF
TGCGCCAGCAGCCAAGATTATGGGGTAATGGAGACCCAGTACTTC
>TRBJ2-6|TRBV27|-|-
CASSLAGWGANVLTF
TGTGCCAGCAGTTTGGCAGGGTGGGGGGCCAACGTCCTGACTTTC
>TRBJ2-1|TRBV9|-|-
CASSVDNGLKQFF
TGTGCCAGCAGCGTAGATAACGGACTCAAGCAGTTCTTC
>TRBJ2-7|TRBV4-3|few|-
CASSQDVRGREQYF
TGCGCCAGCAGCCAAGATGTGCGGGGGCGGGAGCAGTACTTC
>TRBJ1-5|TRBV4-1|-|-
CASSQDGGGSNQPQHF
TGCGCCAGCAGCCAAGATGGCGGGGGGAGCAATCAGCCCCAGCATTTT
>TRBJ1-2|TRBV12-3/TRBV12-4|-|-
CASSPRALNYGYTF
TGTGCCAGCAGTCCCAGGGCTCTCAACTATGGCTACACCTTC
>TRBJ2-3|TRBV4-2|-|TRBD2
CASSQEVAGGLPYF
TGTGCCAGCAGCCAAGAAGTAGCGGGGGGGCTCCCGTATTTT
>TRBJ2-5|TRBV2|few|-
CASLFGTQYF
TGTGCCAGCCTGTTCGGGACCCAGTACTTC
>TRBJ2-3|TRBV5-1|-|-
CASTGGTSTDTQYF
TGCGCCAGCACGGGGGGCACCAGCACAGATACGCAGTATTTT
>TRBJ2-7|TRBV28|-|-
CASSFAPSYEQYF
TGTGCCAGCAGTTTCGCCCCATCGTATGAGCAGTACTTC
>TRBJ2-5|TRBV7-6|-|TRBD2
CASFIGPVSGGKETQYF
TGTGCCTCCTTTATCGGCCCTGTGAGCGGGGGCAAAGAGACCCAGTACTTC
>TRBJ2-7|TRBV27|-|-
CASSPDSFGSYEQYF
TGTGCCAGCAGTCCAGACTCCTTCGGCTCCTACGAGCAGTACTTC
>TRBJ2-7|TRBV5-1|-|TRBD1
CASSRDREQYEQYF
TGCGCCAGCAGCCGGGACAGGGAACAATACGAGCAGTACTTC
>TRBJ2-3|TRBV27|-|TRBD2
CASSLSPGGVGDTQYF
TGTGCCAGCAGTTTATCCCCCGGGGGGGTGGGGGATACGCAGTATTTT
>TRBJ2-3|TRBV7-8|-|-
CASGKGGARDTQYF
TGTGCCAGCGGCAAGGGGGGGGCTAGAGATACGCAGTATTTT
>TRBJ2-7|TRBV20-1|-|TRBD2
CSANSGRASGEQYF
TGCAGTGCTAATAGCGGGAGGGCTTCGGGCGAGCAGTACTTC
>TRBJ2-7|TRBV27|-|TRBD1
CASSPDRTGFSYEQYF
TGTGCCAGCAGTCCCGATAGGACAGGGTTTAGCTACGAGCAGTACTTC
>TRBJ2-1|TRBV20-1|-|TRBD1
CSAQMRGSGTGRYNEQFF
TGCAGTGCCCAGATGCGCGGCTCCGGGACAGGGAGGTACAATGAGCAGTTCTTC